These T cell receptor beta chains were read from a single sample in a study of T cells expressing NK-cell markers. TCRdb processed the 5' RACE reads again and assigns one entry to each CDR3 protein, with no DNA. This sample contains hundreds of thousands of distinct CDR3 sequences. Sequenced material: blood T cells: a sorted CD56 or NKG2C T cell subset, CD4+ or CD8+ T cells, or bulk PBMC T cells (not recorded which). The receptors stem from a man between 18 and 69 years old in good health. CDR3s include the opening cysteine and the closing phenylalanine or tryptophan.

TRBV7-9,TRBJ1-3,CASSSIDRGNTIYF
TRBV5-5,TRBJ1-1,CASFSKNTEAFF
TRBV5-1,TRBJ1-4,CASSLDRVESEKLFF
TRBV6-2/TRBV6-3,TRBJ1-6,CASRGGILNSPLHF
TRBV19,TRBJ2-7,CASSPADRSEQYF
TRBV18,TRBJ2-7,CASSPGQLQEQYF
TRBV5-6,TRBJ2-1,CASSFFRAEQFF
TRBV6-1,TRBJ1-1,CASSEVLVYTEAFF
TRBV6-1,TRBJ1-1,CASKKEGKRREAFF
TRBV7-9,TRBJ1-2,CASSSPRVRGSNGYTF
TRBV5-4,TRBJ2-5,CASSLTWLAGGNQETQYF
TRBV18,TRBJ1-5,CASSPKGGGVGNQPQHF
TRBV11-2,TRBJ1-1,CASSADRAPGTEAFF
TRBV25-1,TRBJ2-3,CASANLGSTDTQYF
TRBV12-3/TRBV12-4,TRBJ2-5,CASSFRRRETQYF
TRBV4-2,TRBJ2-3,CASSHGERGNTDTQYF
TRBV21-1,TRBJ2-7,CASTILHEQYF
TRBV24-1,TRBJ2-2,CATSDTGRLPGELFF
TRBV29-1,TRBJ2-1,CSVVSLGNEQFF
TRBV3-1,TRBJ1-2,CASSPSLTNYGYTF
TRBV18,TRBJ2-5,CASSPGQETQYF
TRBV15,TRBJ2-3,CATSRGQSGQGRTDTQYF
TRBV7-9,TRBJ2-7,CASSPLRTNEQYF
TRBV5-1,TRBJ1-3,CASSLQGPASGNTIYF
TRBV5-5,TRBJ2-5,CASSLGSSQETQYF
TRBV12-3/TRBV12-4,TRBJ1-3,CASSRVGAMAGGGNTIYF
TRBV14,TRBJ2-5,CASSHRTSGSQETQYF
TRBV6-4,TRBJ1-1,CASCEDRGCTEAFF
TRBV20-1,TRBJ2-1,CSARDGGRANYNEQFF
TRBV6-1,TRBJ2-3,CASSPLSNSGAGDTQYF
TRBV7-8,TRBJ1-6,CASSFWGPTSSPLHF
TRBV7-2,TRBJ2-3,CASSLRVTSTDTQYF
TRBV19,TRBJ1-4,CASSVGGGNEKLFF
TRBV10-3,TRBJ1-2,CAISDPTGNYGYTF
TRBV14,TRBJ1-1,CASRSQGTKNTEAFF
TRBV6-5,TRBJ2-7,CASSYRDTGSGKQYF
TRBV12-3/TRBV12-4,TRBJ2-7,CASSFDSRVYEQYF
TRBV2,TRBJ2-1,CASTKAYSYNEQFF
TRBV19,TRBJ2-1,CASSRFREKNNEQFF
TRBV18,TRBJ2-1,CASSPRGFGGSPFYNEQFF
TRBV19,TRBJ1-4,CASSMVGLGEEKLFF
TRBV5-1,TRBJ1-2,CASSLEGSTIVSGYTF
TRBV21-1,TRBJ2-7,CASSKEKGTRSYEQYF
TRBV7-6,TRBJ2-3,CASSLSLVWDTQYF
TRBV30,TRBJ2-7,CAWSVQGLRPSYEQYF